Listed here are 21 T cell receptor beta chains from one sample, sequenced in a study of CD4 T cells in relation to SARS-CoV-2 and coronaviruses. No antigen has been identified for these receptors. Unexposed donor CD4+ T cells date from about 2011-2018, before the COVID-19 pandemic. After roughly ten days of culture, CD4+ T cells were isolated. TCRdb's copy holds only in-frame clones and misses some; the assay was immunoSEQ multiplex PCR. The table records around 16,000 clones, around 77% of them present only once. What was sequenced was CD4+ T cells from PBMCs, cultured in vitro. All receptors derive from a human donor in good health.

V usage is TRBV25-1 and J usage is TRBJ2-7; D not resolved. The V gene's germline CDR1 is MGHDK and CDR2 SYGVNS. V lost 0 bases to trimming and J lost 4 bases, with 1 base between them. CDR3 length: 11 residues. The CDR3 here is CASSEYYEQYF. The CDR3 bases are TGTGCCAGCAGTGAATATTACGAGCAGTACTTC.

This clone has just a few counts. The V and J genes are TRBV2 and TRBJ1-2, with D possibly matching TRBD1 (5 bases). Deletions cut 8 bases from V and 4 bases from J, with 17 bases between. The germline gives CDR1 SNHLY, CDR2 FYNNEI. The CDR3 is made up of 14 amino acids. The CDR3 sequence: CASSEMGVPYGYTF. CDR3 nucleotide sequence: TGTGCCAGCTCAGAAATGGGGGTGCCCTATGGCTACACCTTC.

The rearrangement joins TRBV19 to TRBJ1-4, with TRBD1 as a possible D gene (6 bases). Trimming pared 7 bases from V and 4 bases from J, leaving 13 bases between. Germline V gene data show CDR1 as LNHDA and CDR2 as SQIVND (reference sequence). This CDR3 has 14 residues. Here the CDR3 DNA reads TGTGCCAGTACCCCAGGACAGTATAATGAAAAACTGTTTTTT. Protein sequence: CASTPGQYNEKLFF.

The rearrangement links TRBV19 to TRBJ2-1; TRBD2 aligns across 12 bases. This CDR3 region has 17 residues. V lost 3 bases to trimming and J lost 4 bases; unmatched junction nucleotides: 7. CDR1 LNHDA and CDR2 SQIVND come from the germline V gene (reference sequence). The CDR3 bases are TGTGCCAGTAGTATTGGACTAGCGGGAACTGTTTACAATGAGCAGTTCTTC. Translated, it gives CASSIGLAGTVYNEQFF. The complete variable domain, with remaining parts taken from reference TRBV19 and TRBJ2-1, reads DGGITQSPKYLFRKEGQNVTLSCEQNLNHDAMYWYRQDPGQGLRLIYYSQIVNDFQKGDIAEGYSVSREKKESFPLTVTSAQKNPTAFYLCASSIGLAGTVYNEQFFGPGTRLTVL.

This chain connects TRBV7-9 to TRBJ1-1; the D gene is possibly TRBD1 (5 bases). Looked up from germline, CDR1 is SEHNR and CDR2 is FQNEAQ (reference sequence). The CDR3 spans 14 residues. V lost 2 bases and J lost 5, with 12 bases in between. Here the CDR3 DNA reads TGTGCCAGCAGCTTACAGGGCAGGGAAACTGAAGCTTTCTTT. Translation: CASSLQGRETEAFF. Filled out from reference TRBV7-9 and TRBJ1-1, the complete variable domain reads DTGVSQNPRHKITKRGQNVTFRCDPISEHNRLYWYRQTLGQGPEFLTYFQNEAQLEKSRLLSDRFSAERPKGSFSTLEIQRTEQGDSAMYLCASSLQGRETEAFFGQGTRLTVV.

The rearrangement joins TRBV6-5 to TRBJ1-1, with D uncertain. CDR1 and CDR2 (germline): MNHEY, SVGAGI. The CDR3 extends over 14 amino acids. Trimming pared 4 bases from V and 1 base from J, leaving 10 bases between. The CDR3: CASSSGRRNTEAFF. CDR3 nucleotides: TGTGCCAGCAGTTCCGGGAGGAGGAACACTGAAGCTTTCTTT.

The V and J genes are TRBV2 and TRBJ2-7, with D uncertain. The CDR3 totals 13 residues. Between the trimmed V and J ends, which lost 7 bases and 2 bases, there was a span of 12 bases. Germline loops: CDR1 SNHLY, CDR2 FYNNEI. The CDR3 region has the DNA TGTGCCAGCAAATACCGGCTTACCTACGAGCAGTACTTC. Translated: CASKYRLTYEQYF. Variable domain in full (rest from reference TRBV2 and TRBJ2-7): EPEVTQTPSHQVTQMGQEVILRCVPISNHLYFYWYRQILGQKVEFLVSFYNNEISEKSEIFDDQFSVERPDGSNFTLKIRSTKLEDSAMYFCASKYRLTYEQYFGPGTRLTVT.

The J gene is TRBJ2-2, the V gene TRBV28; 9 nucleotides align to TRBD2. The CDR3 sequence is 15 residues long. The germline gives CDR1 MDHEN, CDR2 SYDVKM. J lost 5 bases, V lost 5 bases, and 6 bases had no gene match. This chain's CDR3 is CASSMPSGITGELFF. The DNA of the CDR3 is TGTGCCAGCAGTATGCCTAGCGGGATTACCGGGGAGCTGTTTTTT.

The chain has TRBV4-1 and TRBJ2-6, with no clear D. V dropped 3 bases and J dropped 0 bases, with 6 bases sitting between them. There are 15 residues in the CDR3. Germline assignment: CDR1 MGHRA and CDR2 YSYEKL. The CDR3 coding sequence is TGCGCCAGCAGCCAGACGGACTCTGGGGCCAACGTCCTGACTTTC. Translated, it gives CASSQTDSGANVLTF.

Remarks on this clone: The DNA is left out, because the CDR3 cannot be placed on it with certainty; the CDR3 is given as TCRdb lists it. The CDR3 reads CASSPQHKRTLKLSLCHF. This chain joins TRBV7-4 and TRBJ1-1. CDR1 is SGHVT, CDR2 SQSDAQ, per germline. The CDR3 is 18 amino acids long, termini counted.

The chain employs TRBV12-3 or TRBV12-4 and TRBJ1-2; 9 nucleotides line up with TRBD1. This CDR3 contains 12 residues. The trim removed 6 bases at V and 8 bases at J, leaving 4 bases unmatched. CDR3 amino acids: CASRGQGWGYTF. CDR3 sequence (DNA): TGTGCCAGCAGGGGACAGGGATGGGGCTACACCTTC.

The V call is TRBV10-3, the J call TRBJ2-2; D is unresolved. Germline CDR1 ENHRY, CDR2 SYGVKD. This CDR3 comprises 14 residues. V lost 1 base and J 4 bases, leaving 7 bases between the germline ends. The CDR3 DNA reads as TGTGCCATCAGTGAGTTTAAGAGCACCGGGGAGCTGTTTTTT. Protein product: CAISEFKSTGELFF.

This clone has only a few counts. This sequence joins TRBV7-2 and TRBJ2-5, with D unclear. V dropped 1 base and J dropped 2 bases, with 5 bases sitting between them. Looked up from germline, CDR1 is SGHTA and CDR2 is FQGNSA. CDR3 length equals 13 residues. The DNA for the CDR3 is TGTGCCAGCAGCTTAGTGGTACAAGAGACCCAGTACTTC. Encoded protein: CASSLVVQETQYF.

The chain carries TRBV3-1 (or the pseudogene TRBV3-2) and TRBJ2-7, with D hard to call. Germline V gene lookup returns CDR1 LGHDT and CDR2 YNNKEL (reference sequence). V lost 0 bases, J lost 3 bases, and 9 bases lay in between. The CDR3 spans 14 residues. For the CDR3, the DNA is TGTGCCAGCAGCCAAGATGGAAGCTTCTACGAGCAGTACTTC. This codes for CASSQDGSFYEQYF.

The chain couples TRBV12-3 or TRBV12-4 to TRBJ1-1; tentative D call: TRBD1 (6 bases). The V gene lost 8 bases and the J gene lost 2 bases, with 9 bases spanning the gap. This CDR3 is 12 amino acids long. CDR3 DNA sequence: TGTGCCAGCGGACAGAGAAACACTGAAGCTTTCTTT. As protein: CASGQRNTEAFF.

The chain links TRBV28 to TRBJ2-5; D remains ambiguous. The CDR3 loop spans 15 amino acids. CDR1 and CDR2 from the germline V gene are MDHEN and SYDVKM. Deletions cut 2 bases from V and 7 bases from J, with 17 bases between. This chain's CDR3 is CASSLASPSLGTQYF. The DNA of the CDR3 is TGTGCCAGCAGTTTAGCGTCCCCTTCGCTCGGGACCCAGTACTTC.

The J gene is TRBJ2-1, the V gene TRBV5-1; 12 positions agree with TRBD2. Germline V CDR1 and CDR2: SGHRS, YFSETQ. The V gene end was trimmed by 4 bases and the J gene end by 8 bases; junction bases not matched to a gene: 7. The length of the CDR3 is 15 residues. CDR3: CASSTGLAGIDEQFF. CDR3 DNA sequence: TGCGCCAGCAGCACCGGACTAGCGGGAATTGATGAGCAGTTCTTC.

This clone was seen once. The chain combines TRBV7-9 with TRBJ2-2; D remains ambiguous. Germline V lookup: CDR1 SEHNR, CDR2 FQNEAQ (reference sequence). V was cut by 3 bases and J by 6 bases, with 5 bases left in between. CDR3 length: 12 residues. The CDR3 loop reads CASSLSAGELFF. In DNA form, the CDR3 reads TGTGCCAGCAGCTTGTCTGCCGGGGAGCTGTTTTTT.

The chain joins TRBV7-8 to TRBJ2-1; D is perhaps TRBD2 (6 bases). Trimming removed 4 bases at V and 0 bases at J, with 10 bases between. The CDR3 totals 15 residues. The germline V gene encodes CDR1 SGHVS and CDR2 FQNEAQ. The CDR3 reads CASSWDWGSYNEQFF. DNA of the CDR3: TGTGCCAGCAGCTGGGACTGGGGCTCCTACAATGAGCAGTTCTTC.

The J gene is TRBJ1-1, the V gene TRBV5-1; 8 bases line up with TRBD1. CDR1 and CDR2 (germline): SGHRS, YFSETQ. The CDR3 consists of 15 residues. V was clipped by 1 base and J by 3 bases; unmatched bases: 5. CDR3 amino acids: CASSLQGAKDTEAFF. In DNA, the CDR3 is TGCGCCAGCAGCTTGCAGGGGGCGAAGGACACTGAAGCTTTCTTT.

By share of the sample, this clone is hyperexpanded (1% or more). CDR3 in amino acids: CASSSLIDGNYGYTF. The CDR3 DNA reads TGCGCCAGCAGCTCCCTCATCGACGGGAACTATGGCTACACCTTC. This rearrangement joins TRBV5-1 to TRBJ1-2; D call uncertain. Per germline, CDR1 SGHRS and CDR2 YFSETQ. V lost 3 bases, J lost 2 bases, and 14 bases lay in between. The CDR3 runs to 15 residues.